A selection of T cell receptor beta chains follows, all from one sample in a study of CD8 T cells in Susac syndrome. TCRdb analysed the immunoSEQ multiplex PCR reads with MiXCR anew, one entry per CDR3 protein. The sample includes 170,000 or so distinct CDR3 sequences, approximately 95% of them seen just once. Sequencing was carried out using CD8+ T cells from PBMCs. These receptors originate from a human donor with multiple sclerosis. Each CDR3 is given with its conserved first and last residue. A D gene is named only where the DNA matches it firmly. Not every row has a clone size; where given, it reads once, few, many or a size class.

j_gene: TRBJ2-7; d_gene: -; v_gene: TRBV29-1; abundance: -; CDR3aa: CSVRAPSSYEQYF; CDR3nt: TGCAGCGTTAGGGCTCCTAGCTCCTACGAGCAGTACTTC
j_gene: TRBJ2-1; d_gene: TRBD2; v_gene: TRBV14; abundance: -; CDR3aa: CASSWDGGAYNEQFF; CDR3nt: TGTGCCAGCTCATGGGACGGGGGGGCCTACAATGAGCAGTTCTTC
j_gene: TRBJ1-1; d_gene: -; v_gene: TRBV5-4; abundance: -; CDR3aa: CASSLQGPNTEAFF; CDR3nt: TGTGCCAGCAGCTTGCAGGGGCCTAACACTGAAGCTTTCTTT
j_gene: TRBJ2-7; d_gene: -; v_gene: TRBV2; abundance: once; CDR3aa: CASQGSPREQYF; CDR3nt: TGTGCCAGCCAAGGTAGTCCTCGCGAGCAGTACTTC
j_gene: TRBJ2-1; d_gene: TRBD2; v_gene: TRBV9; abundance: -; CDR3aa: CASSGSGRAYNEQFF; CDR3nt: TGTGCCAGCAGCGGAAGCGGGAGGGCCTACAATGAGCAGTTCTTC
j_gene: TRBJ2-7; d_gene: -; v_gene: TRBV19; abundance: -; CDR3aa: CASSARGSNYEQYF; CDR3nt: TGTGCCAGTAGTGCCCGGGGGAGCAACTACGAGCAGTACTTC
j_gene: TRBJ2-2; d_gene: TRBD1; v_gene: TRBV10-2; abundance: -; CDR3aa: CASILLQGAGELFF; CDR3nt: TGCGCCAGCATACTCCTACAGGGGGCCGGGGAGCTGTTTTTT
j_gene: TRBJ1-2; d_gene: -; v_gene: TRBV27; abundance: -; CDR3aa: CASSPTGASYGYTF; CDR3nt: TGTGCCAGCAGCCCCACGGGGGCTTCTTATGGCTACACCTTC
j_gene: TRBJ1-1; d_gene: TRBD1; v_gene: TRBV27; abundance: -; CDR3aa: CASRGTGRFTEAFF; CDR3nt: TGTGCCAGCAGGGGGACAGGGCGCTTTACTGAAGCTTTCTTT
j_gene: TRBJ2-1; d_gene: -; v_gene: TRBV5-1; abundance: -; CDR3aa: CASSLVRGAGYNEQFF; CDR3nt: TGCGCCAGCAGCTTGGTACGGGGGGCCGGGTACAATGAGCAGTTCTTC
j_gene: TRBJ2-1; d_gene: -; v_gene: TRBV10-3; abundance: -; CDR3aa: CAIGKTGGPGGYEQFF; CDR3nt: TGTGCCATCGGGAAAACGGGGGGCCCGGGCGGCTATGAGCAGTTCTTC
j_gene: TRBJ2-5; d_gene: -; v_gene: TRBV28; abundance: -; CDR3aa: CASSVYQKETQYF; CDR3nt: TGTGCCAGCAGTGTGTACCAGAAAGAGACCCAGTACTTC
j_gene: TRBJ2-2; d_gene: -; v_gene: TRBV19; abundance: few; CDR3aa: CASSIYTGELFF; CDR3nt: TGTGCCAGTAGTATATACACCGGGGAGCTGTTTTTT
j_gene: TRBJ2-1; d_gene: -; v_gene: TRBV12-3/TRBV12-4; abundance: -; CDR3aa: CASRHPMLLPGNEQFF; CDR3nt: TGTGCCAGCAGGCACCCTATGCTGCTGCCCGGGAATGAGCAGTTCTTC
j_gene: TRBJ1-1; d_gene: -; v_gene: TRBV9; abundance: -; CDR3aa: CASSAQTETEAFF; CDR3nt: TGTGCCAGCAGCGCCCAGACAGAGACTGAAGCTTTCTTT
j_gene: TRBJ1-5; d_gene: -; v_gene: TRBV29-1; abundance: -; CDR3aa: CSVAGGNSNQPQHF; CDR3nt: TGCAGCGTGGCTGGGGGTAATAGCAATCAGCCCCAGCATTTT
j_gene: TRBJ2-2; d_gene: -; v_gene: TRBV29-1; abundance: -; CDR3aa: CSVEVRTGELFF; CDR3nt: TGCAGCGTTGAAGTTAGAACCGGGGAGCTGTTTTTT
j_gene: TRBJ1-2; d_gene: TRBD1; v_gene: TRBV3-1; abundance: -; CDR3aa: CASSPSPGTGFYGYTF; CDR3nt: TGTGCCAGCAGCCCAAGTCCCGGGACAGGGTTCTATGGCTACACCTTC
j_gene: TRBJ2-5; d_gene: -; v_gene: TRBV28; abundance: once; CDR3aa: CASTSSLSPRGGETQYF; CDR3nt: TGTGCCAGCACCTCATCCCTTTCTCCCAGGGGGGGAGAGACCCAGTACTTC
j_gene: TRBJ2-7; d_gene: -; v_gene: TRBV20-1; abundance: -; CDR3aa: CSASQVYEQYF; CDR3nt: TGCAGTGCTAGTCAGGTCTACGAGCAGTACTTC
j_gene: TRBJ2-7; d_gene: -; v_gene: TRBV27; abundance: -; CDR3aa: CASRQGNEQYF; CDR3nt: TGTGCCAGCAGACAGGGTAACGAGCAGTACTTC
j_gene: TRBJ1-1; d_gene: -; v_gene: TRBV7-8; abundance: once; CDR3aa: CASSSDGLTEAFF; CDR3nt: TGTGCCAGCAGCTCGGACGGACTTACTGAAGCTTTCTTT
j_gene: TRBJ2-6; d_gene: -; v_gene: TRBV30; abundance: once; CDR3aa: CAWTSLGSSGANVLTF; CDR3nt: TGTGCCTGGACGTCCTTGGGGAGCTCTGGGGCCAACGTCCTGACTTTC
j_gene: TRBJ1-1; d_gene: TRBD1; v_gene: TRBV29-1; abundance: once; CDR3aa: CSVGSGGPEAFF; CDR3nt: TGCAGCGTTGGGTCAGGGGGCCCTGAAGCTTTCTTT
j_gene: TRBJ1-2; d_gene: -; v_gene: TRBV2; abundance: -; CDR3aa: CASIGDRNYGYTF; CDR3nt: TGTGCCAGCATCGGGGACCGAAACTATGGCTACACCTTC
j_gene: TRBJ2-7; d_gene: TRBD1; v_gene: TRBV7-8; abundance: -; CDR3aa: CASSLFWTGADEQYF; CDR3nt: TGTGCCAGCAGCCTTTTCTGGACAGGGGCCGACGAGCAGTACTTC
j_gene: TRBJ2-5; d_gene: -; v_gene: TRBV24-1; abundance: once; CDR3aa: CATSDLDGRTQYF; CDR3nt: TGTGCCACCAGTGACCTGGACGGTAGGACCCAGTACTTC
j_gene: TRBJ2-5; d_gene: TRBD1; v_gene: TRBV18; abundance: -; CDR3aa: CACKRGLVETQYF; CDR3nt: TGTGCCTGTAAGAGGGGGCTCGTCGAGACCCAGTACTTC
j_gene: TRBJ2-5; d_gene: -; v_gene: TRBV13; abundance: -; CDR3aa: CASGGTKETQYF; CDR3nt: TGTGCCAGCGGGGGAACTAAAGAGACCCAGTACTTC
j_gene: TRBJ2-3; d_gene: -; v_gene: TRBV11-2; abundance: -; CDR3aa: CASSSGPDTQYF; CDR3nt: TGTGCCAGCAGCTCAGGGCCAGATACGCAGTATTTT
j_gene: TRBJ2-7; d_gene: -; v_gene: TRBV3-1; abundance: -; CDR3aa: CASTGAASYEQYF; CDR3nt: TGTGCCAGCACAGGGGCCGCCTCCTACGAGCAGTACTTC
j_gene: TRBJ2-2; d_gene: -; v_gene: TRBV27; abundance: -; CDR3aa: CASSLLGDTGELFF; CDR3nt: TGTGCCAGCAGTTTATTGGGGGACACCGGGGAGCTGTTTTTT
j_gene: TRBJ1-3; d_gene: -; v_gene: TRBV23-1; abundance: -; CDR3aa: CASRDLRVCGNTIYF; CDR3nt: TGCGCCAGCAGAGACCTCAGGGTTTGCGGAAACACCATATATTTT
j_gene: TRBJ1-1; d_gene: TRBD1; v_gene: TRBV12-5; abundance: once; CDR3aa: CASHPGTANTEAFF; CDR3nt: TGTGCTAGCCATCCTGGGACAGCGAACACTGAAGCTTTCTTT
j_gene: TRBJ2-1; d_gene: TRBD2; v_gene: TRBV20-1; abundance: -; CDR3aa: CSARDSRGGYNEQFF; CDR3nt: TGCAGTGCTAGAGATTCCCGGGGGGGGTACAATGAGCAGTTCTTC
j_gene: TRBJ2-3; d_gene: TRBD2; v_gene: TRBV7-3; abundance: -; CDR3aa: CASSEGTSGRSTDTQYF; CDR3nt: TGTGCCAGCAGCGAAGGGACTAGCGGGAGGAGCACAGATACGCAGTATTTT
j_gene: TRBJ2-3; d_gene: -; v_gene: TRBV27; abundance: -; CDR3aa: CASWSGAPDTQYF; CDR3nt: TGTGCCAGCTGGTCAGGGGCCCCAGATACGCAGTATTTT
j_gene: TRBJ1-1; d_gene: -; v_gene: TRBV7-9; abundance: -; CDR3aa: CASSFAEAFF; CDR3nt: TGTGCCAGCAGCTTCGCTGAAGCTTTCTTT
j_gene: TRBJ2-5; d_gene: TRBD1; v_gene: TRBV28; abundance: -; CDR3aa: CASSPGTEQETQYF; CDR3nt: TGTGCCAGCAGTCCGGGGACAGAACAAGAGACCCAGTACTTC
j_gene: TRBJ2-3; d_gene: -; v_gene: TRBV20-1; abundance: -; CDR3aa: CSARTGTTDTQYF; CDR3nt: TGCAGTGCTAGGACTGGGACAACAGATACGCAGTATTTT
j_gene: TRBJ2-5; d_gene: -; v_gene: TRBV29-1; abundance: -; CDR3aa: CSVEVARQETQYF; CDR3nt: TGCAGCGTTGAAGTTGCTAGACAAGAGACCCAGTACTTC
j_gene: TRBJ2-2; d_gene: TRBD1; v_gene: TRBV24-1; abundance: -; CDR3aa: CATSDLRGTGGPGELFF; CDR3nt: TGTGCCACCAGTGACCTGCGAGGGACAGGGGGACCCGGGGAGCTGTTTTTT
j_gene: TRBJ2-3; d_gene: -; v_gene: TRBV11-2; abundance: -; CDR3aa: CASSLDLSTDTQYF; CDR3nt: TGTGCCAGCAGCTTGGATCTTAGCACAGATACGCAGTATTTT
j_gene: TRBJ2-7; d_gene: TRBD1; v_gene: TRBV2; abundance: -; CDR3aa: CASIGTASYEQYF; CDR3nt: TGTGCCAGCATCGGGACAGCGTCGTACGAGCAGTACTTC
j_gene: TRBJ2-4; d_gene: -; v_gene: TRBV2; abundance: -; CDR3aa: CASMGGNIQYF; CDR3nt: TGTGCCAGCATGGGGGGCAACATTCAGTACTTC
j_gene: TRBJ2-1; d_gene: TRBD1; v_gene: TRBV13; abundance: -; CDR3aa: CASSGTGSNYNEQFF; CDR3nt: TGTGCCAGCAGCGGGACAGGGTCTAACTACAATGAGCAGTTCTTC
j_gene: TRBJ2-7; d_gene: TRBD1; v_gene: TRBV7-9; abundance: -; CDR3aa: CASSRIGGWSYEQYF; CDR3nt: TGTGCCAGCAGCCGAATAGGGGGCTGGAGTTACGAGCAGTACTTC
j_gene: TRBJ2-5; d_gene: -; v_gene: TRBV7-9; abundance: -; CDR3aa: CASRGMWETQYF; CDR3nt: TGTGCCAGCAGGGGGATGTGGGAGACCCAGTACTTC